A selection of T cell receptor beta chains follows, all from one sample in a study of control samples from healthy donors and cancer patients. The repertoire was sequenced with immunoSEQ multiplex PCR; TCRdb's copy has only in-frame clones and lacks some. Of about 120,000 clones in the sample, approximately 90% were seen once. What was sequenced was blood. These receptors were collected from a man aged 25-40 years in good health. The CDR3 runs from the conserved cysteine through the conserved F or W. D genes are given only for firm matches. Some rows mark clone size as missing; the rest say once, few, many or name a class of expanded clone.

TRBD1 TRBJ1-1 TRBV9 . TGTGCCAGCAGCGCCGGGACAGAAGGAAATACTGAAGCTTTCTTT CASSAGTEGNTEAFF
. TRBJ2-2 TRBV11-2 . TGTGCCAGCAGCGAAGAAACCGGGGAGCTGTTTTTT CASSEETGELFF
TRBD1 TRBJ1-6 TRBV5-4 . TGTGCCAGCAGCCAACGGACAGGGGGCCCTTCCTATAATTCACCCCTCCACTTT CASSQRTGGPSYNSPLHF
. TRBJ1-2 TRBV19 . TGTGCCAGTAGTATTGGTCGTGGGGGCAGCTATGGCTACACCTTC CASSIGRGGSYGYTF
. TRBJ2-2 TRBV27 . TGTGCCAGCAGTTTATCCCCGGGGGTAGGGGAGCTGTTTTTT CASSLSPGVGELFF
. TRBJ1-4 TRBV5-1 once TGCGCCAGCAGCTTTATATCAGGGACAACTAATGAAAAACTGTTTTTT CASSFISGTTNEKLFF
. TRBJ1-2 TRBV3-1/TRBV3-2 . TGTGCCAGCAGCCAAGGGGGGAATGGCTACACCTTC CASSQGGNGYTF
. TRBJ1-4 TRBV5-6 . TGTGCCAGCAGCTTGGAACAGGGCCGGGCGTCGGTCTGGAATGAAAAACTGTTTTTT CASSLEQGRASVWNEKLFF
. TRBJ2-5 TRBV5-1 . TGCGCCAGCAGCTTGGTCGGTGGGGCCGGTGAGACCCAGTACTTC CASSLVGGAGETQYF
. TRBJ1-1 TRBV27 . TGTGCCAGCAGTTTATCGCGCGGTCTGAACACTGAAGCTTTCTTT CASSLSRGLNTEAFF
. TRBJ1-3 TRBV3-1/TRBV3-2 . TGTGCCAGCAGCCTAGCGGGGGGGAACACCATATATTTT CASSLAGGNTIYF
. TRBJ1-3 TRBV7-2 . TGTGCCAGCAGCTTGGATGCCGTCTCTGGAAACACCATATATTTT CASSLDAVSGNTIYF
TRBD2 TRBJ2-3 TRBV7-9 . TGTGCCAGCAGCTTCGGGACTAGCGGGGACACGCAGTATTTT CASSFGTSGDTQYF
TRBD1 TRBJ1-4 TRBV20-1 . TGCAGTGCTAGTCTTAAGGGACAGCTCTTCCTAAATGAAAAACTGTTTTTT CSASLKGQLFLNEKLFF
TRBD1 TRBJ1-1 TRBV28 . TGTGCCAGTACCCCTCGACAGGGTTGGACTGAAGCTTTCTTT CASTPRQGWTEAFF
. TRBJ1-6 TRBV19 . TGTGCCAGTACTGCTTCGGGACGGAAAAATTCACCCCTCCACTTT CASTASGRKNSPLHF
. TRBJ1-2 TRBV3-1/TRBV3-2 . TGTGCCAGCAGCCAAATCCGCGGGTATGGCTACACCTTC CASSQIRGYGYTF
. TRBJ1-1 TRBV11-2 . TGTGCCAGCAGCCGTCAAGGTCAGACTGAAGCTTTCTTT CASSRQGQTEAFF
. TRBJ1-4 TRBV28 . TGTGCCAGCATTAGGGGCCCGAGGGAAAAACTGTTTTTT CASIRGPREKLFF
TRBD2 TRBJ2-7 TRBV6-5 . TGTGCCAGCAGCAACTTGCGGGGAGGGCGAAACGAGCAGTACTTC CASSNLRGGRNEQYF